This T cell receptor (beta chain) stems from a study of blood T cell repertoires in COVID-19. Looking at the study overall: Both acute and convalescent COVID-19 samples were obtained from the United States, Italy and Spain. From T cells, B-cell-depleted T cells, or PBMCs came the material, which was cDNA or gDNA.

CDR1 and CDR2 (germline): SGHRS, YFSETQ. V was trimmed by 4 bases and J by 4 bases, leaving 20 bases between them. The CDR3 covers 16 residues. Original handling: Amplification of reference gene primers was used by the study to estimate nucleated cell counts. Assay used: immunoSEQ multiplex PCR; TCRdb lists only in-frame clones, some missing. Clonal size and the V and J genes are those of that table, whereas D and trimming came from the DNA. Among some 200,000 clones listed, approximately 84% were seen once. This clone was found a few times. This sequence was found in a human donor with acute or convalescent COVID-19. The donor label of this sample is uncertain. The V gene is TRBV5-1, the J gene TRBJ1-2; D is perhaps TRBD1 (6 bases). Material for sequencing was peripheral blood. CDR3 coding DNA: TGCGCCAGCAGCCCTAGGACAGTGGGAGATACCTATGGCTACACCTTC. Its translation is CASSPRTVGDTYGYTF.